The 27 T cell receptor beta chains reported below all come from one sample, sequenced in a study of CD8+ T cells in alopecia areata. Treatment given: oral pan-JAK inhibitor, 5-10 mg twice daily. Alopecia areata patients gave lesional scalp punch biopsies and peripheral blood samples. RNA extraction and reverse transcription yielded cDNA as sequencing template. The assay was immunoSEQ multiplex PCR, and TCRdb's table has in-frame clones only and misses some. The repertoire consists of roughly 4,400 clones, with less than 95% occurring once and the leading ten covering 19%. The sample here was skin, taken at week 4, from a patient treated with tofacitinib. Receptors were obtained from a human donor with alopecia areata.

This sequence joins TRBV6-1 and TRBJ1-2, with 7 bases lining up with TRBD1. The length of the CDR3 is 13 residues. V lost 8 bases, J lost 2 bases, and 5 bases stayed unmatched. Germline lookup yields CDR1 MNHNS and CDR2 SASEGT. The CDR3 spells CASGRGPNYGYTF. CDR3 DNA: TGTGCCAGCGGGAGGGGGCCGAACTATGGCTACACCTTC.

This sequence joins TRBV6-5 and TRBJ1-2; D is perhaps TRBD1 (5 bases). The germline V gene encodes CDR1 MNHEY and CDR2 SVGAGI. Trimming took off 4 bases at V and 5 bases at J, with 8 bases between the two ends. The CDR3 runs to 12 residues. CDR3 nucleotide sequence: TGTGCCAGCAGTTTCGGGGGGTATGGCTACACCTTC. Amino acids: CASSFGGYGYTF.

The J gene is TRBJ1-1, the V gene TRBV29-1, with D possibly TRBD1 on 5 matching bases. The V end was cut by 3 bases, the J end by 13 bases, with 18 bases between. CDR3 size: 12 residues. Germline lookup yields CDR1 SQVTM and CDR2 ANQGSEA. Written as DNA, the CDR3 is TGCAGCGTTGACGGGGGGGAGACGGTGGATTTCTTT. Residues: CSVDGGETVDFF.

The V and J genes are TRBV29-1 and TRBJ1-1; the D gene is possibly TRBD1 (6 bases). There are 14 residues in the CDR3. The V end lost 6 bases, the J end lost 6 bases, and 20 bases lay between the germline ends. CDR1 and CDR2 (germline): SQVTM, ANQGSEA. The CDR3 is CSVRTRLRQAEAFF. The CDR3 DNA follows: TGCAGCGTCCGAACCCGACTCCGACAGGCTGAAGCTTTCTTT.

The rearrangement joins TRBV6-6 to TRBJ2-3, with 11 bases fitting TRBD2. Per the germline V gene, CDR1 is MNHNY and CDR2 is SVGAGI (reference sequence). V lost 4 bases, J lost 5 bases, and 8 bases stayed unmatched. The CDR3 has 16 amino acids. The CDR3 DNA reads as TGTGCCAGCAGTTTCACCTCTAGCGGGGGGATAGATACGCAGTATTTT. Its protein product is CASSFTSSGGIDTQYF.

The chain joins TRBV4-3 to TRBJ2-1, with D hard to call. V lost 5 bases and J 7 bases, leaving 12 bases between the germline ends. CDR3 size: 13 residues. Per the germline V gene, CDR1 is LGHNA and CDR2 is YSLEER. The chain's CDR3 is CASSLSIGNEQFF. DNA of the CDR3: TGCGCCAGCAGCTTGTCTATCGGGAATGAGCAGTTCTTC.

The V gene is TRBV5-1, the J gene TRBJ1-2; 10 bases are a match to TRBD1. V dropped 0 bases and J dropped 2; count of bases not matched to a gene: 1. Germline V gives CDR1 SGHRS, CDR2 YFSETQ. CDR3 size: 15 residues. As DNA, the CDR3 is TGCGCCAGCAGCTTGGGACAGGGGGCCAACTATGGCTACACCTTC. It codes for CASSLGQGANYGYTF. Looking up the rest from reference TRBV5-1 and TRBJ1-2 gives the full variable domain: KAGVTQTPRYLIKTRGQQVTLSCSPISGHRSVSWYQQTPGQGLQFLFEYFSETQRNKGNFPGRFSGRQFSNSRSEMNVSTLELGDSALYLCASSLGQGANYGYTFGSGTRLTVV.

The chain has TRBV19 and TRBJ1-5; D unresolved. V dropped 5 bases and J dropped 0 bases, with 5 bases sitting between them. Germline loops: CDR1 LNHDA, CDR2 SQIVND (reference sequence). There are 13 residues in the CDR3. The DNA of the CDR3 is TGTGCCAGTAGTCCAGGTAGCAATCAGCCCCAGCATTTT. As protein: CASSPGSNQPQHF.

V gene TRBV11-1 combines with J gene TRBJ2-1; possibly TRBD2 for D (5 bases). Trimming cost V 4 bases and J 4 bases, with 26 bases left between them. Germline CDR1 and CDR2: SGHAT and FQDESV (reference sequence). The CDR3 extends over 19 amino acids. CDR3 bases: TGTGCCAGCAGCTCGGGGTCGTGGTTGTGGGATATCCCATACAATGAGCAGTTCTTC. This gives the protein CASSSGSWLWDIPYNEQFF. Full variable domain (rest looked up from reference TRBV11-1 and TRBJ2-1): EAEVAQSPRYKITEKSQAVAFWCDPISGHATLYWYRQILGQGPELLVQFQDESVVDDSQLPKDRFSAERLKGVDSTLKIQPAELGDSAMYLCASSSGSWLWDIPYNEQFFGPGTRLTVL.

This clone came up once. CDR3 amino acids: CSAEPQNTEAFF. The CDR3 DNA reads as TGCAGCGCAGAACCGCAAAACACTGAAGCTTTCTTT. The chain couples TRBV29-1 to TRBJ1-1; D not resolved. Germline V gene data show CDR1 as SQVTM and CDR2 as ANQGSEA. V lost 7 bases and J lost 2, with 11 bases in between. This CDR3 is built from 12 residues.

The chain carries TRBV28 and TRBJ1-2; a weak D match, TRBD1 (6 bases). Germline values: CDR1 MDHEN, CDR2 SYDVKM. The CDR3 sequence is 13 residues long. Trimming removed 2 bases at V and 6 bases at J, with 10 bases between. Written as DNA, the CDR3 is TGTGCCAGCAGTTTAGGGGGGCGAAATGGCTACACCTTC. Protein sequence: CASSLGGRNGYTF.

The chain combines TRBV11-3 with TRBJ2-2; D is undetermined. Germline CDR1 SGHNT, CDR2 YENEEA. V was shortened by 3 bases and J by 11 bases, with 13 bases between the two germline ends. The CDR3 totals 13 residues. This CDR3 is CASSFPGSEELFF. The CDR3, as DNA: TGTGCCAGCAGCTTCCCCGGGTCCGAAGAGCTGTTTTTT.

The chain carries TRBV30 and TRBJ2-3; TRBD1 is a possible D gene (6 bases). CDR3 size: 15 residues. The V gene lost 0 bases and the J gene lost 5 bases, with 15 bases spanning the gap. Per the germline V gene, CDR1 is GTSNPN and CDR2 is SVGIG (reference sequence). The CDR3 nucleotides are TGTGCCTGGAGTGTAGGAACAGGGATGGTAGATACGCAGTATTTT. Translating it yields CAWSVGTGMVDTQYF.

The chain is built from TRBV7-2 and TRBJ2-7; 11 bases match TRBD1. J lost 4 bases, V lost 4 bases, and 15 bases had no gene match. The germline CDR1 and CDR2 sequences are SGHTA and FQGNSA. The CDR3 is 18 residues long. The CDR3, as DNA: TGTGCCAGCAGCTCAAGAGGGGACAGGGGGTCGGTACGATACGAGCAGTACTTC. Amino acids: CASSSRGDRGSVRYEQYF.

The rearrangement links TRBV10-3 to TRBJ2-5, with 8 positions matching TRBD1. J was trimmed by 5 bases and V by 0 bases; bases with no gene match: 8. Germline CDR1 ENHRY, CDR2 SYGVKD. The CDR3 is 16 amino acids. CDR3 amino acids: CAISESSGGVGETQYF. DNA of the CDR3: TGTGCCATCAGTGAGTCGTCAGGGGGCGTTGGGGAGACCCAGTACTTC.

CDR3 sequence: CSVDRGSGTEAFF. CDR3 nucleotides: TGCAGCGTGGACAGGGGATCCGGAACTGAAGCTTTCTTT. V and J are TRBV29-1 and TRBJ1-1; TRBD1 matches 9 bases. Germline CDR1 is SQVTM and CDR2 is ANQGSEA. CDR3 length: 13 amino acids. Losses at the gene ends were 6 bases for V and 5 bases for J; bases not matched to a gene: 7.

J is TRBJ1-6 and V is TRBV5-1; possible D gene TRBD1, 5 bases. V was cut by 7 bases and J by 10 bases, with 15 bases left in between. This CDR3 spans 13 amino acids. CDR1 is SGHRS, CDR2 YFSETQ, per germline. CDR3 in DNA: TGCGCCAGCCGGGACGCTGCCGGGTCACCCCTCCACTTT. It translates to CASRDAAGSPLHF.

Worth noting for this clone: The sample has other DNA sequences that encode this CDR3 too. In DNA, the CDR3 is TGTGCCAGCAGCTTGGCCGGGGGGGCCGGGAATGAGCAGTTCTTC. Translating gives CASSLAGGAGNEQFF. The chain is built from TRBV5-6 and TRBJ2-1; 8 nucleotides align to TRBD2. The CDR3 length is 15 residues. Germline-derived CDR1 and CDR2 are SGHDT and YYEEEE. With V trimmed by 0 bases and J by 7 bases, 6 bases remained unmatched.

This clone appeared once. The rearrangement links TRBV19 to TRBJ1-2, with D unclear. Germline lookup yields CDR1 LNHDA and CDR2 SQIVND (reference sequence). Trimming left V 8 bases short and J 6 bases short, with 13 bases between. CDR3 length: 12 amino acids. CDR3 in amino acids: CASRTITDGYTF. DNA of the CDR3: TGTGCCAGTCGGACTATTACAGATGGCTACACCTTC.

The chain is built from TRBV29-1 and TRBJ2-1; 7 bases align to TRBD1. The CDR3 contains 12 residues. Germline V gene lookup returns CDR1 SQVTM and CDR2 ANQGSEA. Losses at the gene ends were 7 bases for V and 6 bases for J; bases not matched to a gene: 6. The CDR3 region has the DNA TGCAGCGCCAAGACAGGGCCCAATGAGCAGTTCTTC. The encoded protein is CSAKTGPNEQFF.

J is TRBJ2-1 and V is TRBV7-2; 9 bases map to TRBD2. Trimming took 0 bases from V and 0 from J; bases not matched to a gene: 9. The CDR3 runs to 19 residues. Germline V gene data show CDR1 as SGHTA and CDR2 as FQGNSA. The CDR3 DNA sequence: TGTGCCAGCAGCTTAGCGCTCCTAGCGGGGCGCCACTCCTACAATGAGCAGTTCTTC. This encodes CASSLALLAGRHSYNEQFF.

This clone has only one observation. The V call is TRBV7-3, the J call TRBJ2-2, with 8 bases identical to TRBD2. This CDR3 contains 18 residues. CDR1 SGHTA and CDR2 FQGTGA come from the germline V gene. J was trimmed by 3 bases and V by 1 base; bases with no gene match: 10. The CDR3: CASSLNPRLAGYTGELFF. CDR3 sequence (DNA): TGTGCCAGCAGCTTAAATCCCCGGCTAGCGGGCTACACCGGGGAGCTGTTTTTT.

In its sample, this clone is large (0.1 to 1%). CDR3 sequence reads: CASSQDSGFYGYTF. The CDR3 DNA reads as TGTGCCAGCAGCCAAGATTCAGGTTTCTATGGCTACACCTTC. The chain uses TRBV14 and TRBJ1-2; no clear D gene. Looked up from germline, CDR1 is SGHDN and CDR2 is FVKESK. With 0 bases removed from V and 4 bases from J, the gap between germline ends came to 9 bases. CDR3 length: 14 residues.

The V and J genes are TRBV29-1 and TRBJ2-7; tentatively, D is TRBD1 or TRBD2 (6 bases each). Germline CDR1 reads SQVTM; CDR2 reads ANQGSEA. The CDR3 is 12 amino acids. Trimming cost V 3 bases and J 5 bases, with 11 bases left between them. In DNA, the CDR3 is TGCAGCGTTGATCAGGGGAGGAACGAGCAGTACTTC. Translation: CSVDQGRNEQYF.

The rearrangement uses TRBV7-8 and TRBJ2-1; 13 bases are shared with TRBD2. This CDR3 contains 15 residues. Germline CDR1 reads SGHVS; CDR2 reads FQNEAQ. With V trimmed by 5 bases and J by 6 bases, 4 bases remained unmatched. Here the CDR3 reads CASSQGLAGTNEQFF. DNA of the CDR3: TGTGCCAGCAGCCAGGGACTAGCGGGGACCAATGAGCAGTTCTTC. The full variable domain, rest sourced from reference TRBV7-8 and TRBJ2-1, is GAGVSQSPRYKVAKRGQDVALRCDPISGHVSLFWYQQALGQGPEFLTYFQNEAQLDKSGLPSDRFFAERPEGSVSTLKIQRTQQEDSAVYLCASSQGLAGTNEQFFGPGTRLTVL.

The chain has TRBV7-2 and TRBJ1-2, with 10 bases aligning to TRBD1. This CDR3 has 15 residues. Germline CDR1 is SGHTA and CDR2 is FQGNSA. J was trimmed by 3 bases and V by 1 base; bases with no gene match: 2. The DNA of the CDR3 is TGTGCCAGCAGCTTAGTGGACAGGGGGGACTATGGCTACACCTTC. Translation: CASSLVDRGDYGYTF.

The V gene is TRBV7-8, the J gene TRBJ1-4; no firm D call. Per the germline V gene, CDR1 is SGHVS and CDR2 is FQNEAQ. The CDR3 spans 15 residues. V lost 1 base, J lost 2 bases, and 8 bases lay in between. The DNA for the CDR3 is TGTGCCAGCAGCTTAGAAGGTGCCACTAATGAAAAACTGTTTTTT. It yields the protein CASSLEGATNEKLFF.